This passage covers 27 T cell receptor beta chains from one sample sequenced in a study of metastatic and nonmetastatic thyroid tumors. None of the patients had undergone any treatment ahead of thyroid surgery. TCRdb used MiXCR to call clones anew from the PCR reads. In the table there are 15,000 to 20,000 clones, under 30% of which are singletons. The sequencing sample was made of adjacent normal tissue. Receptors were obtained from a female donor with papillary thyroid cancer or a benign thyroid nodule (not recorded which). Some clones in this sample may be carry-over from other donors' samples.

The chain has TRBV3-1 and TRBJ2-2; D is unresolved. Germline assignment: CDR1 LGHDT and CDR2 YNNKEL (reference sequence). The CDR3 is 15 amino acids. V was trimmed by 0 bases and J by 0 bases, leaving 5 bases between them. The CDR3: CASSQDRPNTGELFF. Written as DNA, the CDR3 is TGTGCCAGCAGCCAAGACCGCCCGAACACCGGGGAGCTGTTTTTT.

This clone was picked up a small number of times. The CDR3 bases are TGTGCCTCTTACCCCGGACATCTTGGATCACCCCTCCACTTT. Translated: CASYPGHLGSPLHF. V gene TRBV28 combines with J gene TRBJ1-6, with D perhaps TRBD1 (5 bases). CDR3 length equals 14 residues. The V gene's germline CDR1 is MDHEN and CDR2 SYDVKM. V lost 11 bases and J lost 10, with 21 bases in between.

This clone occurred a few times. The DNA of the CDR3 is TGTGCCAGTAGTCGCCGAGGCCTCTCTGGAAACACCATATATTTT. This encodes CASSRRGLSGNTIYF. J is TRBJ1-3 and V is TRBV28; unclear D gene. V shed 9 bases and J shed 0 bases, with 15 bases lying between them. The V gene's germline CDR1 is MDHEN and CDR2 SYDVKM. The CDR3 length is 15 residues.

The chain has TRBV5-1 and TRBJ2-1; 7 bases align to TRBD2. The length of the CDR3 is 14 residues. Germline V lookup: CDR1 SGHRS, CDR2 YFSETQ. The CDR3 sequence: CASAAGADYNEQFF. DNA of the CDR3: TGCGCTTCAGCGGCGGGAGCTGACTACAATGAGCAGTTCTTC.

This clone was counted between two and nine times. The V call is TRBV27, the J call TRBJ2-7; 10 bases are shared with TRBD2. Germline trimming cut 3 bases from V and 7 bases from J; bases unmatched to any gene: 9. CDR3 length: 15 amino acids. The germline V gene encodes CDR1 MNHEY and CDR2 SMNVEV (reference sequence). The CDR3 nucleotides are TGTGCCAGCAGTTTTTCTAGCGGGAGAGCAAGGGAGCAGTACTTC. Protein product: CASSFSSGRAREQYF.

In its sample, this clone was seen a few times. The V and J genes are TRBV6-1 and TRBJ1-5; D remains unclear. The germline V gene encodes CDR1 MNHNS and CDR2 SASEGT. The CDR3 is 14 amino acids. V lost 6 bases, J lost 2 bases, and 11 bases lay in between. CDR3 protein: CASRPSTGNQPQHF. CDR3 DNA: TGTGCCAGCAGACCCTCCACGGGCAATCAGCCCCAGCATTTT.

The V gene is TRBV5-1, the J gene TRBJ1-1; 9 positions match TRBD1. The length of the CDR3 is 16 residues. The germline V gene has CDR1 SGHRS and CDR2 YFSETQ. V shed 1 base, J shed 4 bases, and the junction held 8 bases outside the gene matches. The CDR3 loop reads CASSLSQGAGSTEAFF. For the CDR3, the DNA is TGCGCCAGCAGCTTGTCACAGGGGGCCGGTAGCACTGAAGCTTTCTTT.

This clone was detected only a few times. The rearrangement joins TRBV5-1 to TRBJ2-7, with 9 bases lining up with TRBD1. Looked up from germline, CDR1 is SGHRS and CDR2 is YFSETQ. There are 14 residues in the CDR3. With V trimmed by 4 bases and J by 3 bases, 5 bases remained unmatched. The CDR3 region has the DNA TGCGCCAGCAGCCCCGGGACAGGGCACTACGAGCAGTACTTC. It yields the protein CASSPGTGHYEQYF.

This clone was recorded only once. The chain combines TRBV20-1 with TRBJ1-1; D might be TRBD1 (5 bases). V was trimmed by 0 bases and J by 5 bases, leaving 10 bases between them. The CDR3 is 13 residues long. Germline assignment: CDR1 DFQATT and CDR2 SNEGSKA (reference sequence). CDR3 nucleotide sequence: TGCAGTGCTAGAGATCGGGGCGAAACTGAAGCTTTCTTT. Translated: CSARDRGETEAFF.

The chain links TRBV28 to TRBJ2-7; D not certain. CDR3 size: 14 residues. Germline CDR1 and CDR2: MDHEN and SYDVKM. V gave up 7 bases and J gave up 0 bases, with 13 bases separating them. The CDR3 region is CASKLSGFSYEQYF. DNA for the CDR3: TGTGCCAGCAAACTCTCCGGGTTCTCCTACGAGCAGTACTTC.

This clone was counted between two and nine times. The chain couples TRBV14 to TRBJ1-6; D not resolved. V lost 0 bases and J 9 bases, leaving 3 bases between the germline ends. The CDR3 length is 12 residues. Germline assignment: CDR1 SGHDN and CDR2 FVKESK. CDR3 sequence (DNA): TGTGCCAGCAGCCAAGAGGGTTCACCCCTCCACTTT. It encodes CASSQEGSPLHF.

The chain uses TRBV27 and TRBJ2-4; TRBD1 aligns across 10 bases. Per the germline V gene, CDR1 is MNHEY and CDR2 is SMNVEV (reference sequence). This CDR3 has 16 residues. V gave up 0 bases and J gave up 6 bases; unmatched junction bases: 5. CDR3 sequence reads: CASSLSGQGFRNIQYF. The DNA of the CDR3 is TGTGCCAGCAGTTTATCGGGACAGGGGTTTCGAAACATTCAGTACTTC.

The rearrangement links TRBV6-1 to TRBJ1-4; maybe TRBD1 (6 bases). V gave up 4 bases and J gave up 0 bases, with 12 bases separating them. Germline CDR1 is MNHNS and CDR2 is SASEGT. The CDR3 runs 16 residues. CDR3 in amino acids: CASSGERTATNEKLFF. CDR3 nucleotide sequence: TGTGCCAGCAGTGGAGAGAGGACAGCAACTAATGAAAAACTGTTTTTT.

This chain uses TRBV10-3 with TRBJ1-6; TRBD1 matches 11 bases. Germline CDR1 ENHRY, CDR2 SYGVKD. This CDR3 is 18 amino acids long. V was clipped by 4 bases and J by 5 bases; unmatched bases: 10. The CDR3 DNA is TGTGCCATCAGTGGGGTTGGGACAGGGGGTGCAAATAATTCACCCCTCCACTTT. It is translated as CAISGVGTGGANNSPLHF.

This clone turned up a few times. The chain employs TRBV5-1 and TRBJ2-7, with 7 bases aligning to TRBD2. Trimming at V came to 0 bases and at J to 5 bases, leaving 8 bases not matched to a gene. The CDR3 sequence is 15 residues long. Germline V gene lookup returns CDR1 SGHRS and CDR2 YFSETQ. CDR3 sequence reads: CASSLDRGSIDEQYF. The CDR3 region has the DNA TGCGCCAGCAGCTTGGATCGCGGGAGTATCGACGAGCAGTACTTC.

This clone was counted a few times. The chain has TRBV6-1 and TRBJ2-1; 9 nucleotides align to TRBD2. Germline V gene data show CDR1 as MNHNS and CDR2 as SASEGT. The CDR3 has 16 amino acids. V shed 3 bases and J 6 bases; nucleotides not matched to a gene: 9. The DNA for the CDR3 is TGTGCCAGCAGTGACCCCTTAGCGGGAGCTTTCAATGAGCAGTTCTTC. It specifies CASSDPLAGAFNEQFF.

The chain employs TRBV7-9 and TRBJ1-1; no clear D gene. Germline V gives CDR1 SEHNR, CDR2 FQNEAQ (reference sequence). V was pared by 2 bases and J by 3 bases, with 10 bases between. The CDR3 runs to 14 residues. The CDR3 nucleotides are TGTGCCAGCAGCTTACTAGCGGTGGACACTGAAGCTTTCTTT. This translates into CASSLLAVDTEAFF.

In this sample, this clone turned up a few times. The chain uses TRBV6-2 or TRBV6-3 and TRBJ2-7; the D is unclear. V shed 0 bases and J shed 8 bases, with 5 bases lying between them. CDR1 is MNHEY and CDR2 is SVGEGT in the germline V gene. The CDR3 contains 11 residues. This CDR3 reads CASSYSEQQYF. The CDR3 nucleotides read TGTGCCAGCAGTTACTCTGAGCAGCAGTACTTC.

V and J are TRBV11-1 and TRBJ2-7; D may be TRBD1 (6 bases). The length of the CDR3 is 15 residues. The V gene lost 6 bases and the J gene lost 7 bases, with 22 bases spanning the gap. CDR1 is SGHAT and CDR2 is FQDESV in the germline V gene (reference sequence). CDR3 sequence (DNA): TGTGCCAGCAGGCGAGGACGGACAGTAGATGGGGAGCAGTACTTC. It encodes CASRRGRTVDGEQYF.

The chain employs TRBV11-2 and TRBJ2-7, with 12 bases matching TRBD2. The ends lost 3 bases at V and 0 bases at J; junction bases unmatched: 3. The CDR3 is made up of 16 amino acids. Germline CDR1 and CDR2: SGHAT and FQNNGV. The CDR3, as DNA: TGTGCCAGCAGCTTGACTAGCGGGAGTACCTCCTACGAGCAGTACTTC. This gives the protein CASSLTSGSTSYEQYF. Full variable domain (remainder filled in from reference TRBV11-2 and TRBJ2-7): EAGVAQSPRYKIIEKRQSVAFWCNPISGHATLYWYQQILGQGPKLLIQFQNNGVVDDSQLPKDRFSAERLKGVDSTLKIQPAKLEDSAVYLCASSLTSGSTSYEQYFGPGTRLTVT.

The V and J genes are TRBV6-1 and TRBJ2-6, with TRBD2 identical over 9 bases. Trimming removed 5 bases from V and 4 bases from J; junction bases left unmatched: 9. Looked up from germline, CDR1 is MNHNS and CDR2 is SASEGT. This CDR3 spans 17 amino acids. As DNA, the CDR3 is TGTGCCAGCAGTCGCGTAGCGGGAGTAGCCGGGGCCAACGTCCTGACTTTC. Its protein product is CASSRVAGVAGANVLTF.

This clone was seen a few times. V is TRBV5-6 and J is TRBJ2-7; D could derive from TRBD1 or TRBD2 (5 bases each). Germline V lookup: CDR1 SGHDT, CDR2 YYEEEE. This CDR3 is 15 amino acids long. V lost 2 bases and J lost 3, with 15 bases in between. The CDR3 protein is CASSFLGAPLYEQYF. CDR3 bases: TGTGCCAGCAGCTTTCTCGGGGCCCCCCTCTACGAGCAGTACTTC.

The chain couples TRBV19 to TRBJ2-7, with TRBD2 matching over 8 bases. Trimming took 3 bases from V and 6 from J; bases not matched to a gene: 10. Germline V gene lookup returns CDR1 LNHDA and CDR2 SQIVND (reference sequence). The CDR3 spans 15 residues. The CDR3 region is CASSIGVGLAPEQYF. The CDR3 region has the DNA TGTGCCAGTAGTATTGGGGTAGGACTAGCACCCGAGCAGTACTTC.

Notes on this clone: The junction departs from the called germline gene at one end, perhaps through a read error. J is TRBJ1-4 and V is TRBV7-2; D is uncertain. CDR1 is SGHTA, CDR2 FQGNSA, per germline. This CDR3 is built from 15 residues. The DNA for the CDR3 is TGTGCCAGCAGCTTTCTCAAGAGCTTTAATAAAAAACTGTTTTTT. It codes for CASSFLKSFNKKLFF.

This clone has just one count. The rearrangement links TRBV18 to TRBJ2-7; no clear D gene. CDR1 KGHSH and CDR2 LQKENI come from the germline V gene. V dropped 4 bases and J dropped 2 bases, with 15 bases sitting between them. CDR3 length equals 15 residues. CDR3 DNA: TGTGCCAGCTCACTACTCGACGGGCCAGCCTACGAGCAGTACTTC. Translating gives CASSLLDGPAYEQYF.

The rearrangement links TRBV7-9 to TRBJ2-7, with D maybe TRBD1 (6 bases). This CDR3 is built from 14 residues. The germline CDR1 and CDR2 sequences are SEHNR and FQNEAQ (reference sequence). The V end lost 5 bases, the J end lost 7 bases, and 18 bases lay between the germline ends. DNA of the CDR3: TGTGCCAGCAGCGCCCAGGGGATCGGGTATGAGCAGTACTTC. Translation: CASSAQGIGYEQYF.

The chain carries TRBV5-8 and TRBJ1-2; TRBD1 agrees at 7 bases. Unmatched junction bases numbered 16, after V lost 8 bases and J lost 6 bases. The length of the CDR3 is 15 residues. The germline V gene encodes CDR1 SGHTS and CDR2 YDEGEE. This chain's CDR3 is CASWARQGWGNGYTF. The CDR3 DNA follows: TGTGCCAGTTGGGCGCGACAGGGCTGGGGTAATGGCTACACCTTC.